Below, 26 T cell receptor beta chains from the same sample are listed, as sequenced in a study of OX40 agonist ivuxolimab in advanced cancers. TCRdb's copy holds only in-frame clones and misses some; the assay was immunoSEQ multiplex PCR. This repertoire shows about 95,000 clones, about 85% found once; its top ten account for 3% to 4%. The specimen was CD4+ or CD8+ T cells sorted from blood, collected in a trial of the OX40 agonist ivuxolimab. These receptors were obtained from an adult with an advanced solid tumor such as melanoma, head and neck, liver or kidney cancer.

The CDR3 sequence is CSVVEGRLADYEQYF. CDR3 DNA sequence: TGCAGCGTTGTGGAAGGGAGACTAGCGGATTACGAGCAGTACTTC. The V call is TRBV29-1, the J call TRBJ2-7, with 9 bases aligning to TRBD2. With 4 bases clipped from V and 4 bases from J, the junction kept 11 bases outside the gene matches. The CDR3 runs 15 residues. The germline gives CDR1 SQVTM, CDR2 ANQGSEA.

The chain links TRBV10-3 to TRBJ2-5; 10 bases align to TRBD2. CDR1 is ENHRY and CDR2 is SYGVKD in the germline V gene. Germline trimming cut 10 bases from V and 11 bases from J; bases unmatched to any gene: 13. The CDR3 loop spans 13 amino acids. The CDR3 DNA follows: TGTGCCACCCCTAGCGGGAGCCTTGAAGAGCAGTACTTC. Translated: CATPSGSLEEQYF.

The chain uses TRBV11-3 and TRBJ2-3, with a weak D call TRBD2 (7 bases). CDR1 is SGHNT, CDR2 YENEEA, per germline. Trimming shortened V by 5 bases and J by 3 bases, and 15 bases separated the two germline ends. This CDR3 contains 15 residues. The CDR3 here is CASSIGLGGTDTQYF. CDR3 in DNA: TGTGCCAGCAGCATAGGACTAGGGGGGACAGATACGCAGTATTTT.

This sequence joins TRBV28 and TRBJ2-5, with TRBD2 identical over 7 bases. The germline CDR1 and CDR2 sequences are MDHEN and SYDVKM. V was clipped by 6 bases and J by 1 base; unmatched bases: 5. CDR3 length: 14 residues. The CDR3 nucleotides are TGTGCCAGCAGAATACTAGCGAGCCAAGAGACCCAGTACTTC. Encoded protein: CASRILASQETQYF.

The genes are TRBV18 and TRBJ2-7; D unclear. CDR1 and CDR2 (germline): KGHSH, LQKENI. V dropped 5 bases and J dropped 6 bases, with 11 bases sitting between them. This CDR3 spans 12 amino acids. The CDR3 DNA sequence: TGTGCCAGCTCAAAGTTGGAAGGCGAGCAGTACTTC. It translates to CASSKLEGEQYF.

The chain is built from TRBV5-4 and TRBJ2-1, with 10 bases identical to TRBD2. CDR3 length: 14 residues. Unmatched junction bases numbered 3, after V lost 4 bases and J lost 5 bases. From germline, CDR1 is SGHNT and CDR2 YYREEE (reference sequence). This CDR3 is CASSPGLADNEQFF. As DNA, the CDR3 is TGTGCCAGCAGCCCAGGACTAGCGGACAATGAGCAGTTCTTC.

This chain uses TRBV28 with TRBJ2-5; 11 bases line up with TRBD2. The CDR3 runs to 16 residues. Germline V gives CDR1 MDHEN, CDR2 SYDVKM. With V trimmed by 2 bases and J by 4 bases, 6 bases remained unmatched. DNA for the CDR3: TGTGCCAGCAGTTTAACTAGCGGGAGAACGAGAGAGACCCAGTACTTC. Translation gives CASSLTSGRTRETQYF. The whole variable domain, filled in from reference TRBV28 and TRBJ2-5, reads DVKVTQSSRYLVKRTGEKVFLECVQDMDHENMFWYRQDPGLGLRLIYFSYDVKMKEKGDIPEGYSVSREKKERFSLILESASTNQTSMYLCASSLTSGRTRETQYFGPGTRLLVL.

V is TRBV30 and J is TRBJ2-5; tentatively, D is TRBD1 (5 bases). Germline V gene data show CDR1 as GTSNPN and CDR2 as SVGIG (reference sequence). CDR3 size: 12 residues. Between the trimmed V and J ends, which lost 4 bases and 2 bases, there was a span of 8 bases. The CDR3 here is CAWTGLQETQYF. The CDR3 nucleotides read TGTGCCTGGACAGGGTTACAAGAGACCCAGTACTTC. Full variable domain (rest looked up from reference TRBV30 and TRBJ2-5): SQTIHQWPATLVQPVGSPLSLECTVEGTSNPNLYWYRQAAGRGLQLLFYSVGIGQISSEVPQNLSASRPQDRQFILSSKKLLLSDSGFYLCAWTGLQETQYFGPGTRLLVL.

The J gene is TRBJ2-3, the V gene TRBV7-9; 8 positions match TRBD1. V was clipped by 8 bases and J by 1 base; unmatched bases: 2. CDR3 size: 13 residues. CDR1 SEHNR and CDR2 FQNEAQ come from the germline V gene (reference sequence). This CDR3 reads CASEDRGTDTQYF. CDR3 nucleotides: TGTGCCAGCGAGGACAGGGGCACAGATACGCAGTATTTT.

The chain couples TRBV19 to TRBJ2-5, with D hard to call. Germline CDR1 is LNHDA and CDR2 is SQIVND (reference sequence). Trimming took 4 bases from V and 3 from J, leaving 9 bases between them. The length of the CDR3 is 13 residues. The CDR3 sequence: CASSTNSEETQYF. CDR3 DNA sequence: TGTGCCAGTAGTACTAACAGCGAAGAGACCCAGTACTTC.

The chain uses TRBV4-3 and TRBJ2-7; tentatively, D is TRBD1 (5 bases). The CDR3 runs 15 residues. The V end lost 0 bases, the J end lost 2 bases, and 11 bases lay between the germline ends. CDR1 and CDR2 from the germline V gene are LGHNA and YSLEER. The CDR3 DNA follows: TGCGCCAGCAGCCAAGATGTAAGGGGTGCCTACGAGCAGTACTTC. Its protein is CASSQDVRGAYEQYF.

CDR3 protein: CASSFVSPTDTQYF. The DNA for the CDR3 is TGTGCCAGCAGTTTTGTTTCCCCCACAGATACGCAGTATTTT. The rearrangement links TRBV27 to TRBJ2-3; unclear D gene. This CDR3 spans 14 amino acids. Germline CDR1 MNHEY, CDR2 SMNVEV (reference sequence). V was shortened by 3 bases and J by 2 bases, with 9 bases between the two germline ends.

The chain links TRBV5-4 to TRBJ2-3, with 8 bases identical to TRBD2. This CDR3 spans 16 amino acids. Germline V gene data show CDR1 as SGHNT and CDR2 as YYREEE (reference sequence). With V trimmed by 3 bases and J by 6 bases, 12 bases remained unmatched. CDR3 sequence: CASSSYLGSGGDTQYF. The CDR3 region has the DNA TGTGCCAGCAGCTCGTATCTGGGCTCGGGGGGGGATACGCAGTATTTT.

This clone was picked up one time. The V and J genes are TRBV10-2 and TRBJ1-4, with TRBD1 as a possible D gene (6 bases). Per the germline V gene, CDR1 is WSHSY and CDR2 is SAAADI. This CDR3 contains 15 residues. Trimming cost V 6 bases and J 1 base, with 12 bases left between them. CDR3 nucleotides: TGCGCCAGCAGGGAGGGGGGTTTAACTAATGAAAAACTGTTTTTT. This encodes CASREGGLTNEKLFF.

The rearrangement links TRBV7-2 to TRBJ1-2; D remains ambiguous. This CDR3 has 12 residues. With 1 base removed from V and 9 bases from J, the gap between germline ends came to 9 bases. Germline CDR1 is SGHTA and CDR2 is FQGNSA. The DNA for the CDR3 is TGTGCCAGCAGCTTAGGAGTACTGAGCTACACCTTC. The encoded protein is CASSLGVLSYTF.

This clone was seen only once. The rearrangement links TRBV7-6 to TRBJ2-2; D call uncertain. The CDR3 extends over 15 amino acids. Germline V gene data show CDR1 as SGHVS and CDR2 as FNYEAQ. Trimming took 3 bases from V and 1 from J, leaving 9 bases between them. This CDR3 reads CASSFSPMNTGELFF. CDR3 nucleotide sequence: TGTGCCAGCAGCTTTTCTCCTATGAACACCGGGGAGCTGTTTTTT.

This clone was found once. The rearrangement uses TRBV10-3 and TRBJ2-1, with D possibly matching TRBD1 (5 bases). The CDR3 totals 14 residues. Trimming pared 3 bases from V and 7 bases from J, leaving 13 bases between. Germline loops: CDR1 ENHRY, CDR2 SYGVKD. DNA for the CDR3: TGTGCCATCAGTGATGGGCCCCAGGGAAATGAGCAGTTCTTC. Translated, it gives CAISDGPQGNEQFF.

The CDR3 loop is CASSLETGMNTEAFF. CDR3 bases: TGTGCCAGCAGCTTGGAGACAGGCATGAACACTGAAGCTTTCTTT. J is TRBJ1-1 and V is TRBV5-4; possibly TRBD1 for D (6 bases). Germline values: CDR1 SGHNT, CDR2 YYREEE (reference sequence). V shed 0 bases and J shed 0 bases, with 9 bases lying between them. The CDR3 loop spans 15 amino acids.

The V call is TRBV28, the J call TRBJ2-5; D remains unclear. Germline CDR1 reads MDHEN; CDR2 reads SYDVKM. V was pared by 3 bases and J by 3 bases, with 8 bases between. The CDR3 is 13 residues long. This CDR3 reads CASSFYEKETQYF. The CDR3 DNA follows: TGTGCCAGCAGTTTCTATGAGAAAGAGACCCAGTACTTC.

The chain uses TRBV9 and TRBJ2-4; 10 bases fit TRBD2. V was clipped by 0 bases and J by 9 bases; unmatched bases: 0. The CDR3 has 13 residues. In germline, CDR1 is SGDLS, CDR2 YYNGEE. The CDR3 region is CASSVEREGIQYF. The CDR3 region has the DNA TGTGCCAGCAGCGTAGAGCGGGAGGGCATTCAGTACTTC.

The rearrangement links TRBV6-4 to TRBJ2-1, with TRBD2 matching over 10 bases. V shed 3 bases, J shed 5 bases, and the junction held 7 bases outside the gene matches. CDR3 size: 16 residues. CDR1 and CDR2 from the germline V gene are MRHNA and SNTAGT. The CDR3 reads CASSESGRAGNNEQFF. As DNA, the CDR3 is TGTGCCAGCAGTGAAAGCGGGAGGGCGGGAAACAATGAGCAGTTCTTC.

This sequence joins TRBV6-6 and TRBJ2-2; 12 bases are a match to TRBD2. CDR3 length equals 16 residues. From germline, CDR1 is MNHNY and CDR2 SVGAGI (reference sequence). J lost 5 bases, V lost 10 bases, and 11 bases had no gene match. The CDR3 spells CAIAGTSGLPTGELFF. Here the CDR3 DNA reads TGTGCCATTGCCGGGACTAGCGGGTTGCCAACCGGGGAGCTGTTTTTT.

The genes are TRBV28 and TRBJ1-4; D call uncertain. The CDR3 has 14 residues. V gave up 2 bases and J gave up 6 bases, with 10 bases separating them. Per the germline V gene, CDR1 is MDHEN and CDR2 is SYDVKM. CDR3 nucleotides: TGTGCCAGCAGTTTAAAGGGTTTACATGAAAAACTGTTTTTT. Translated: CASSLKGLHEKLFF.

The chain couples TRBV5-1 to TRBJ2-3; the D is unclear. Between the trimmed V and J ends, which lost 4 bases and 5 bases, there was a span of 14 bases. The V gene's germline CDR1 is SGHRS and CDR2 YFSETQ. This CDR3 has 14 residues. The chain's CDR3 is CASSDLGSGDTQYF. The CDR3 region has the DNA TGCGCCAGCAGCGACCTGGGGTCCGGAGATACGCAGTATTTT.

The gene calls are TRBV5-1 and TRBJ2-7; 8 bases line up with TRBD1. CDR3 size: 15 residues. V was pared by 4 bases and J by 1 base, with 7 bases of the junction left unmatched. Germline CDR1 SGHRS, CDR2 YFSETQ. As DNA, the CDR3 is TGCGCCAGCAGCACGGGACAGGACTTATCCTACGAGCAGTACTTC. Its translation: CASSTGQDLSYEQYF.

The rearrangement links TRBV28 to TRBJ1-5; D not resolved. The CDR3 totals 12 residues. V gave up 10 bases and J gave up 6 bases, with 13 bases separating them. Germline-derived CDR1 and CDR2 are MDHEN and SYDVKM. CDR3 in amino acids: CATLSGGQPQHF. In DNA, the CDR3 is TGTGCCACCCTTTCGGGAGGTCAGCCCCAGCATTTT.